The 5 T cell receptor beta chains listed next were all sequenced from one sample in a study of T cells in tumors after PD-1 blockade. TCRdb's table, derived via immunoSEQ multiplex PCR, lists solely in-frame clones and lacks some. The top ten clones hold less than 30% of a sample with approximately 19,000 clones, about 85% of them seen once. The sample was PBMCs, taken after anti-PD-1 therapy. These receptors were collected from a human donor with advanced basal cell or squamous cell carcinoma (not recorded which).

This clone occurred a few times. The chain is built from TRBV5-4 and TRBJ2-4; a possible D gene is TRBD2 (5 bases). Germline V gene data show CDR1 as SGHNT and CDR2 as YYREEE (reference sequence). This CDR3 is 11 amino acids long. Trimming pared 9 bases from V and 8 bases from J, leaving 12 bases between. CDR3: CATSIGDIQYF. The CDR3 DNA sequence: TGTGCCACCTCTATCGGGGACATTCAGTACTTC.

This chain's CDR3 is CASTWGQSTEAFF. In DNA form, the CDR3 reads TGTGCCAGCACCTGGGGACAGAGCACTGAAGCTTTCTTT. The chain carries TRBV6-5 and TRBJ1-1, with 7 bases matching TRBD1. The length of the CDR3 is 13 residues. V shed 7 bases and J 4 bases; nucleotides not matched to a gene: 6. CDR1 MNHEY and CDR2 SVGAGI come from the germline V gene.

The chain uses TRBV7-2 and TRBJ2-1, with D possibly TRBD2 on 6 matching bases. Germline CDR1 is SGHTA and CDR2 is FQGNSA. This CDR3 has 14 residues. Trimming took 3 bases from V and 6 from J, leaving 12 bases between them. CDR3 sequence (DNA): TGTGCCAGCAGCTTGGACGGGAGAACCAATGAGCAGTTCTTC. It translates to CASSLDGRTNEQFF.

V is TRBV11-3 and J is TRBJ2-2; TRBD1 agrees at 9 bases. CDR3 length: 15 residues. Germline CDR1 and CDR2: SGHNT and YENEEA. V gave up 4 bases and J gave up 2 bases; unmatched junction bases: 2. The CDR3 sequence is CASSYTGGNTGELFF. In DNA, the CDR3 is TGTGCCAGCAGCTATACAGGGGGCAACACCGGGGAGCTGTTTTTT.

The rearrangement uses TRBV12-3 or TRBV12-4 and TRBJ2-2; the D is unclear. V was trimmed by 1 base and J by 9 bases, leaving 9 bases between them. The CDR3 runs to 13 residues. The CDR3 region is CASSLGPDRELFF. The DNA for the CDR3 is TGTGCCAGCAGTTTAGGACCCGACCGGGAGCTGTTTTTT.